These T cell receptor beta chains were read from a single sample in a study of blood T cell repertoires in COVID-19. The repertoire was sequenced with immunoSEQ multiplex PCR; TCRdb's copy has only in-frame clones and lacks some. The table records 250,000 to 350,000 clones, around 87% of them present only once. The sequencing sample was made of peripheral blood. The receptors originated from a woman in her fifties or sixties with active or convalescent COVID-19. Both conserved end residues are part of each CDR3. D genes are given only for firm matches. Clone size is shown for a subset of rows, as once, few, many or a class of expanded clone.

D | J | V | size | CDR3 | DNA
- | TRBJ1-4 | TRBV5-4 | - | CASSLKTGDPRGEKLFF | TGTGCCAGCAGCTTGAAAACTGGCGACCCCAGAGGTGAAAAACTGTTTTTT
TRBD1 | TRBJ1-1 | TRBV11-2 | - | CASSHRGRWDTEAFF | TGTGCCAGCAGTCACAGGGGGCGTTGGGACACTGAAGCTTTCTTT
- | TRBJ1-6 | TRBV4-1 | few | CASSQEGAVNSPLHF | TGCGCCAGCAGCCAAGAGGGGGCAGTGAATTCACCCCTCCACTTT
- | TRBJ1-3 | TRBV24-1 | - | CATSDLQLVPMSGNGNTIYF | TGTGCCACCAGTGATTTGCAATTAGTTCCGATGTCGGGGAACGGAAACACCATATATTTT
- | TRBJ1-1 | TRBV6-4 | - | CASRLPGWDTEAFF | TGTGCCAGCAGGCTCCCAGGGTGGGACACTGAAGCTTTCTTT
- | TRBJ2-7 | TRBV16 | - | CASSPPLGDYEQYF | TGTGCCAGCAGTCCGCCCCTCGGGGACTACGAGCAGTACTTC
TRBD1 | TRBJ2-5 | TRBV3-1/TRBV3-2 | - | CASSQGTGLLETQYF | TGTGCCAGCAGCCAAGGGACAGGGCTCCTTGAGACCCAGTACTTC
TRBD2 | TRBJ2-7 | TRBV4-3 | - | CASSPTSAFYEQYF | TGCGCCAGCAGCCCAACTAGCGCGTTCTACGAGCAGTACTTC
TRBD1 | TRBJ1-1 | TRBV30 | - | CAWQGAGAEAFF | TGTGCCTGGCAGGGGGCTGGGGCTGAAGCTTTCTTT
TRBD1 | TRBJ1-2 | TRBV28 | - | CASSWGTGRGYTF | TGTGCCAGCAGTTGGGGGACAGGGAGGGGCTACACCTTC
- | TRBJ1-1 | TRBV29-1 | - | CSSGEWDTEAFF | TGCAGCTCAGGGGAGTGGGACACTGAAGCTTTCTTT
- | TRBJ2-1 | TRBV7-2 | - | CASTLYNEQFF | TGTGCCAGCACTCTATACAATGAGCAGTTCTTC
TRBD2 | TRBJ2-7 | TRBV6-2/TRBV6-3 | - | CASSFRSSGRNEQYF | TGTGCCAGCAGTTTTAGGTCTAGCGGGAGAAACGAGCAGTACTTC
- | TRBJ1-1 | TRBV5-5 | few | CASSLWGNGEAFF | TGTGCCAGCAGCTTGTGGGGCAACGGGGAAGCTTTCTTT
- | TRBJ1-5 | TRBV6-5 | - | CAIGRGGKGNQPQHF | TGTGCCATAGGACGCGGGGGAAAGGGCAATCAGCCCCAGCATTTT
- | TRBJ2-4 | TRBV6-5 | - | CASSFHRQDMNIQYF | TGTGCCAGCAGCTTTCACAGACAGGACATGAACATTCAGTACTTC
TRBD1 | TRBJ1-3 | TRBV30 | - | CAWNKGTGGNTIYF | TGTGCCTGGAATAAGGGGACAGGGGGGAACACCATATATTTT
TRBD2 | TRBJ2-1 | TRBV4-1 | - | CASRIGLAGSYNEQFF | TGCGCCAGCAGGATTGGACTAGCGGGCTCCTACAATGAGCAGTTCTTC
- | TRBJ1-2 | TRBV19 | - | CASSMQAYGYTF | TGTGCCAGTAGTATGCAGGCCTATGGCTACACCTTC
- | TRBJ2-4 | TRBV12-3/TRBV12-4 | - | CASQNEESVQYF | TGTGCCAGTCAAAACGAGGAGAGCGTTCAGTACTTC
- | TRBJ2-7 | TRBV7-9 | once | CASSPESYEQYF | TGTGCCAGCAGCCCTGAGTCCTACGAGCAGTACTTC
- | TRBJ2-2 | TRBV6-2/TRBV6-3 | - | CASSLAVDVGFTGELFF | TGTGCCAGCAGTCTAGCAGTTGACGTAGGTTTTACCGGGGAGCTGTTTTTT
- | TRBJ2-2 | TRBV27 | - | CASSRQNANTGELFF | TGTGCCAGCAGTAGACAAAACGCGAACACCGGGGAGCTGTTTTTT
- | TRBJ1-2 | TRBV6-2/TRBV6-3 | - | CASSYPGIHGYTF | TGTGCCAGCAGTTACCCTGGCATTCATGGCTACACCTTC